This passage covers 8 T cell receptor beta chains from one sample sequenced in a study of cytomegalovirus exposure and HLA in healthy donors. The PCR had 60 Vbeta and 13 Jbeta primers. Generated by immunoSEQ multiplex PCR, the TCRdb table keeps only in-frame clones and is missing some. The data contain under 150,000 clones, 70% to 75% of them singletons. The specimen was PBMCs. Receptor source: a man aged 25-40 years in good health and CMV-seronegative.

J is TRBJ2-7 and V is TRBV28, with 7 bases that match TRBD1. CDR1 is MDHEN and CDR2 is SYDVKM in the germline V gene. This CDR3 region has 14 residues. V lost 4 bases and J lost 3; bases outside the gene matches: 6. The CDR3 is CASSSRDSHYEQYF. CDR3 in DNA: TGTGCCAGCAGTTCCCGGGACAGCCACTACGAGCAGTACTTC.

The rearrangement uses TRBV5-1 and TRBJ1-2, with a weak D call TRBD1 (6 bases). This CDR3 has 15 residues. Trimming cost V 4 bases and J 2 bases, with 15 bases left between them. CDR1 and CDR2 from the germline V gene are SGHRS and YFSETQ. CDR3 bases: TGCGCCAGCAGCCAAAACGGACAGTCCAACTATGGCTACACCTTC. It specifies CASSQNGQSNYGYTF. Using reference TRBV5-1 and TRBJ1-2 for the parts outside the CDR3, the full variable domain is KAGVTQTPRYLIKTRGQQVTLSCSPISGHRSVSWYQQTPGQGLQFLFEYFSETQRNKGNFPGRFSGRQFSNSRSEMNVSTLELGDSALYLCASSQNGQSNYGYTFGSGTRLTVV.

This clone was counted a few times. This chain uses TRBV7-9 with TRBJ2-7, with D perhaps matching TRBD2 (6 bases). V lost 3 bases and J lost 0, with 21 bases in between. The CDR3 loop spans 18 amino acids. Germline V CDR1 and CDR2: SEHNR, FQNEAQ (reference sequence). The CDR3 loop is CASSLATGVFESSYEQYF. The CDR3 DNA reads TGTGCCAGCAGCTTGGCCACGGGGGTGTTTGAGAGCTCCTACGAGCAGTACTTC.

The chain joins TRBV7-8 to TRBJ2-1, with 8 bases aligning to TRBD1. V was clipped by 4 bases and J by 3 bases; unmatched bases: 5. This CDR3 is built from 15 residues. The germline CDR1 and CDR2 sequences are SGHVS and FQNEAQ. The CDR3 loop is CASSSTGQDYNEQFF. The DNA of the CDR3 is TGTGCCAGCAGCTCTACGGGACAGGACTACAATGAGCAGTTCTTC.

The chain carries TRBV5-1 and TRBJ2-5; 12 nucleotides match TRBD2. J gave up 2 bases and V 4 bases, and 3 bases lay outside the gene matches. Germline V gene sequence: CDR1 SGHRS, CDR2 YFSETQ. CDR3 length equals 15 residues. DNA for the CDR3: TGCGCCAGCAGCCGACTAGCGGGGGAACAAGAGACCCAGTACTTC. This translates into CASSRLAGEQETQYF.

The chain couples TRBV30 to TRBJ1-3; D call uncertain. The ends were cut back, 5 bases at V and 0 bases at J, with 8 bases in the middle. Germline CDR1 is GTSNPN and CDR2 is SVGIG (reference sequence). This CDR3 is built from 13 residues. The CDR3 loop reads CAWSSSSGNTIYF. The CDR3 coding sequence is TGTGCCTGGTCTTCTTCCTCTGGAAACACCATATATTTT.

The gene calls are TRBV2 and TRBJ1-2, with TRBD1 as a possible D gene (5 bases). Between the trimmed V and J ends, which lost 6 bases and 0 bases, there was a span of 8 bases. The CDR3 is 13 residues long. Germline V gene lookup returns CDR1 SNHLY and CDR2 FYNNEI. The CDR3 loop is CASRGGANYGYTF. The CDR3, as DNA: TGTGCCAGCAGGGGGGGGGCTAACTATGGCTACACCTTC.

This CDR3 is CASSLSAVMNTEAFF. The CDR3, as DNA: TGTGCCAGCAGTTTATCGGCAGTTATGAACACTGAAGCTTTCTTT. This sequence joins TRBV27 and TRBJ1-1, with no clear D. The CDR3 loop spans 15 amino acids. V was clipped by 0 bases and J by 0 bases, with 8 bases between them. The germline gives CDR1 MNHEY, CDR2 SMNVEV (reference sequence).